These T cell receptor beta chains were read from a single sample in a study of identical twins. Using its own MiXCR run on the 5' RACE reads, TCRdb lists one record per CDR3 protein. Among a few hundred thousand distinct CDR3 sequences listed, 8% to 9% were seen once. These data were also reused for a study on yellow fever vaccine responses in identical twins.

Material for sequencing was memory (CD45RO+) T cells sorted from blood. These receptor sequences come from a woman aged 18-30 years in good health. CDR3s include the opening cysteine and the closing phenylalanine or tryptophan. A D gene is named only where the DNA matches it firmly. Rows may omit the clone size; those that give it use once, few, many or a size class.

CDR3aa: CASTRRTGGDIQYF
CDR3nt: TGTGCCAGCACCCGAAGGACAGGAGGTGACATTCAGTACTTC
j_gene: TRBJ2-4
d_gene: TRBD1
v_gene: TRBV7-2
abundance: -

CDR3aa: CASSVQDSDTQYF
CDR3nt: TGTGCCAGCAGTGTCCAAGATTCAGATACGCAGTATTTT
j_gene: TRBJ2-3
d_gene: -
v_gene: TRBV6-4
abundance: few

CDR3aa: CASSEASDNRGYTF
CDR3nt: TGTGCCAGCAGTGAAGCGAGCGACAATCGAGGCTACACCTTC
j_gene: TRBJ1-2
d_gene: -
v_gene: TRBV6-1
abundance: few

CDR3aa: CASSPVQGPPAQHF
CDR3nt: TGTGCCAGCAGCCCGGTACAGGGGCCACCAGCCCAGCATTTT
j_gene: TRBJ1-5
d_gene: TRBD1
v_gene: TRBV28
abundance: -

CDR3aa: CSARDLRQDILGIYNEQFF
CDR3nt: TGCAGTGCTAGAGATCTAAGACAGGATATTCTCGGGATATACAATGAGCAGTTCTTC
j_gene: TRBJ2-1
d_gene: -
v_gene: TRBV20-1
abundance: few

CDR3aa: CSAMDRGDGYTF
CDR3nt: TGCAGCGCCATGGACAGGGGGGATGGCTACACCTTC
j_gene: TRBJ1-2
d_gene: TRBD1
v_gene: TRBV29-1
abundance: -

CDR3aa: CASTPGVGRGDYGYTF
CDR3nt: TGTGCCAGCACCCCAGGTGTCGGCAGGGGCGACTATGGCTACACCTTC
j_gene: TRBJ1-2
d_gene: -
v_gene: TRBV2
abundance: few

CDR3aa: CASSLAGVAKNIQYF
CDR3nt: TGTGCCAGCAGCTTAGCGGGGGTGGCCAAAAACATTCAGTACTTC
j_gene: TRBJ2-4
d_gene: -
v_gene: TRBV7-9
abundance: few

CDR3aa: CSAEGISNKEQFF
CDR3nt: TGCAGTGCCGAGGGAATTAGTAACAAGGAGCAGTTCTTC
j_gene: TRBJ2-1
d_gene: -
v_gene: TRBV20-1
abundance: -

CDR3aa: CASSQDLSLAGGRSYNEQFF
CDR3nt: TGTGCCAGCAGCCAAGATCTGAGTCTAGCGGGGGGGCGGTCCTACAATGAGCAGTTCTTC
j_gene: TRBJ2-1
d_gene: TRBD2
v_gene: TRBV4-2
abundance: -

CDR3aa: CASSSALPGLAGAGYTGELFF
CDR3nt: TGCGCCAGCAGCTCGGCTCTTCCGGGACTAGCGGGAGCTGGGTACACCGGGGAGCTGTTTTTT
j_gene: TRBJ2-2
d_gene: TRBD2
v_gene: TRBV5-1
abundance: many

CDR3aa: CASSSRGGGHGYTF
CDR3nt: TGCGCCAGCAGCTCTCGTGGAGGGGGTCATGGCTACACCTTC
j_gene: TRBJ1-2
d_gene: -
v_gene: TRBV4-1
abundance: many

CDR3aa: CASSEADRLLGYTF
CDR3nt: TGTGCCAGCAGTGAAGCGGACCGTCTGCTTGGCTACACCTTC
j_gene: TRBJ1-2
d_gene: -
v_gene: TRBV2
abundance: few

CDR3aa: CATPRGQESTGELFF
CDR3nt: TGTGCCACCCCTCGCGGCCAGGAAAGCACCGGGGAGCTGTTTTTT
j_gene: TRBJ2-2
d_gene: -
v_gene: TRBV2
abundance: few

CDR3aa: CASSFLLPSTEAFF
CDR3nt: TGTGCCAGCAGTTTTCTCCTGCCGAGCACTGAAGCTTTCTTT
j_gene: TRBJ1-1
d_gene: -
v_gene: TRBV12-3/TRBV12-4
abundance: many

CDR3aa: CASSWGGGRHNEQFF
CDR3nt: TGTGCCAGCAGCTGGGGGGGGGGGAGACACAATGAGCAGTTCTTC
j_gene: TRBJ2-1
d_gene: TRBD2
v_gene: TRBV7-2
abundance: -

CDR3aa: CSAKRMTGGNQPQHF
CDR3nt: TGCAGTGCTAAGCGGATGACAGGGGGCAATCAGCCCCAGCATTTT
j_gene: TRBJ1-5
d_gene: TRBD1
v_gene: TRBV20-1
abundance: few

CDR3aa: CASSTVTGGVNTGELFF
CDR3nt: TGTGCCAGTAGTACAGTAACAGGGGGCGTTAACACCGGGGAGCTGTTTTTT
j_gene: TRBJ2-2
d_gene: TRBD1
v_gene: TRBV19
abundance: -

CDR3aa: CAIDKGDSGNTIYF
CDR3nt: TGTGCCATCGATAAGGGTGACTCTGGAAACACCATATATTTT
j_gene: TRBJ1-3
d_gene: -
v_gene: TRBV10-3
abundance: -

CDR3aa: CASSQEGQKDQPQHF
CDR3nt: TGTGCCAGCAGCCAAGAGGGACAGAAAGATCAGCCCCAGCATTTT
j_gene: TRBJ1-5
d_gene: TRBD1
v_gene: TRBV4-2
abundance: few

CDR3aa: CASSSQGGAKDIYGYTF
CDR3nt: TGCGCCAGCAGCTCCCAGGGGGGGGCCAAGGACATTTATGGCTACACCTTC
j_gene: TRBJ1-2
d_gene: TRBD1
v_gene: TRBV5-1
abundance: many

CDR3aa: CASSLVGGALNEQFF
CDR3nt: TGTGCCAGCAGCTTGGTTGGGGGGGCGCTTAATGAGCAGTTCTTC
j_gene: TRBJ2-1
d_gene: -
v_gene: TRBV7-2
abundance: few

CDR3aa: CASSPRAGETQYF
CDR3nt: TGTGCCAGCAGTCCCCGGGCAGGAGAGACCCAGTACTTC
j_gene: TRBJ2-5
d_gene: -
v_gene: TRBV28
abundance: -

CDR3aa: CASSSGLAGVSSTGELFF
CDR3nt: TGCGCCAGCAGCTCGGGACTAGCGGGAGTTAGCAGCACCGGGGAGCTGTTTTTT
j_gene: TRBJ2-2
d_gene: TRBD2
v_gene: TRBV5-1
abundance: many

CDR3aa: CSVGGSTSVTEAFF
CDR3nt: TGCAGCGTTGGGGGCAGCACGTCTGTCACTGAAGCTTTCTTT
j_gene: TRBJ1-1
d_gene: -
v_gene: TRBV29-1
abundance: many

CDR3aa: CATSVRTVGPTDTQYF
CDR3nt: TGTGCCACCAGCGTAAGGACGGTTGGCCCCACAGATACGCAGTATTTT
j_gene: TRBJ2-3
d_gene: -
v_gene: TRBV15
abundance: few

CDR3aa: CASSLDRANEKLFF
CDR3nt: TGTGCCAGCAGCTTGGACAGAGCTAATGAAAAACTGTTTTTT
j_gene: TRBJ1-4
d_gene: -
v_gene: TRBV9
abundance: many

CDR3aa: CASSPRRPQETQYF
CDR3nt: TGTGCCAGCAGTCCCCGACGACCTCAAGAGACCCAGTACTTC
j_gene: TRBJ2-5
d_gene: -
v_gene: TRBV12-3/TRBV12-4
abundance: many